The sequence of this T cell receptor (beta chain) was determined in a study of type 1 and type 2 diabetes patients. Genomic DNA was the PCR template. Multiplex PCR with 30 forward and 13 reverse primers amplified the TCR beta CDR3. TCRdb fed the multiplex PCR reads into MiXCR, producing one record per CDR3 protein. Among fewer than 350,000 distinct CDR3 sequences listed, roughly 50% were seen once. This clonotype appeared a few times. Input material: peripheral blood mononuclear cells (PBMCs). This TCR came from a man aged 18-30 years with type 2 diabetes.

CDR3 coding DNA: TGTGCCAGCTCTCCCACGACAAGGGCCCCTAATGAAAAACTGTTTTTT. Its translation: CASSPTTRAPNEKLFF. The V call is TRBV2, the J call TRBJ1-4; D not certain. The CDR3 length is 16 residues. Germline values: CDR1 SNHLY, CDR2 FYNNEI. Trimming removed 8 bases at V and 3 bases at J, with 19 bases between. Full variable domain (outside the CDR3, taken from reference TRBV2 and TRBJ1-4): EPEVTQTPSHQVTQMGQEVILRCVPISNHLYFYWYRQILGQKVEFLVSFYNNEISEKSEIFDDQFSVERPDGSNFTLKIRSTKLEDSAMYFCASSPTTRAPNEKLFFGSGTQLSVL.